One sample yielded the 14 T cell receptor beta chains listed below, sequenced in a study of cytomegalovirus exposure and HLA in healthy donors. The assay was immunoSEQ multiplex PCR, and TCRdb's table has in-frame clones only and misses some. The sample shows around 130,000 clones, over 85% of them seen only once. The material sequenced was PBMCs. The receptors were sampled from a young man in good health and CMV-seronegative.

This chain links TRBV2 with TRBJ1-4, with unresolved D. Between the trimmed V and J ends, which lost 6 bases and 4 bases, there was a span of 12 bases. The CDR3 is 14 residues long. The germline CDR1 and CDR2 sequences are SNHLY and FYNNEI. The CDR3 is CASSEVLNNEKLFF. The CDR3 DNA sequence: TGTGCCAGCAGCGAGGTCTTAAATAATGAAAAACTGTTTTTT.

The gene calls are TRBV29-1 and TRBJ1-1, with D maybe TRBD1 (5 bases). The CDR3 spans 12 residues. In germline, CDR1 is SQVTM, CDR2 ANQGSEA. Deletions cut 3 bases from V and 5 bases from J, with 10 bases between. CDR3 protein: CSVDRQGTEAFF. The CDR3 bases are TGCAGCGTTGATAGGCAGGGAACTGAAGCTTTCTTT.

This clone was seen just once. The genes are TRBV7-9 and TRBJ1-2, with 8 bases identical to TRBD1. V lost 4 bases, J lost 8 bases, and 6 bases stayed unmatched. Germline V CDR1 and CDR2: SEHNR, FQNEAQ (reference sequence). The CDR3 runs 13 residues. In DNA form, the CDR3 reads TGTGCCAGCAGCTGGACAGGGTGGGAGGGCTACACCTTC. Encoded protein: CASSWTGWEGYTF.

The V and J genes are TRBV4-3 and TRBJ1-2, with D unclear. Trimming pared 0 bases from V and 5 bases from J, leaving 13 bases between. The CDR3 contains 15 residues. Germline V lookup: CDR1 LGHNA, CDR2 YSLEER. The CDR3 sequence is CASSQDFRRGYGYTF. The CDR3 region has the DNA TGCGCCAGCAGCCAAGATTTCCGTCGCGGTTATGGCTACACCTTC.

The rearrangement joins TRBV7-8 to TRBJ2-1; 12 nucleotides line up with TRBD2. The V gene's germline CDR1 is SGHVS and CDR2 FQNEAQ. CDR3 length: 16 residues. With V trimmed by 2 bases and J by 9 bases, 8 bases remained unmatched. DNA of the CDR3: TGTGCCAGCAGCTTAAAACTAGCGGGGGGTTTCAGTGAGCAGTTCTTC. As protein: CASSLKLAGGFSEQFF.

The V call is TRBV7-3, the J call TRBJ2-3; tentatively, D is TRBD2 (5 bases). Germline V lookup: CDR1 SGHTA, CDR2 FQGTGA. The CDR3 covers 14 residues. V lost 5 bases to trimming and J lost 3 bases, with 12 bases between them. CDR3 coding DNA: TGTGCCAGCAGCCGCGACCGGGAAACAGATACGCAGTATTTT. This translates into CASSRDRETDTQYF.

The V call is TRBV7-9, the J call TRBJ2-2; TRBD2 is a possible D gene (6 bases). CDR3 length equals 18 residues. The V gene's germline CDR1 is SEHNR and CDR2 FQNEAQ (reference sequence). V gave up 3 bases and J gave up 3 bases, with 20 bases separating them. In DNA form, the CDR3 reads TGTGCCAGCAGCTTCCCCGGGGTGGGGAGGCCGTACACCGGGGAGCTGTTTTTT. Translation: CASSFPGVGRPYTGELFF.

The chain combines TRBV27 with TRBJ2-1; 11 bases are a match to TRBD2. The trim removed 4 bases at V and 4 bases at J, leaving 6 bases unmatched. Per the germline V gene, CDR1 is MNHEY and CDR2 is SMNVEV (reference sequence). The CDR3 runs 16 residues. CDR3 nucleotides: TGTGCCAGCAGTTCCCGGACTAGCGGGCCTTACAATGAGCAGTTCTTC. This translates into CASSSRTSGPYNEQFF.

V gene TRBV29-1 combines with J gene TRBJ2-3, with 7 nucleotides matching TRBD2. Germline V gene lookup returns CDR1 SQVTM and CDR2 ANQGSEA. This CDR3 region has 14 residues. Trimming cost V 6 bases and J 0 bases; bases outside gene matches: 6. The CDR3: CSVGTTASTDTQYF. CDR3 bases: TGCAGCGTCGGGACTACCGCTAGCACAGATACGCAGTATTTT.

The chain couples TRBV6-4 to TRBJ1-1; 9 nucleotides agree with TRBD1. This CDR3 comprises 15 residues. The J segment lost 4 bases and the V segment lost 6 bases, leaving 9 bases of the junction unmatched. Germline V CDR1 and CDR2: MRHNA, SNTAGT. CDR3 in amino acids: CASRETGGGTTEAFF. The CDR3 bases are TGTGCCAGCAGAGAAACAGGGGGCGGAACCACTGAAGCTTTCTTT.

The gene calls are TRBV5-1 and TRBJ2-7; no clear D gene. The CDR3 covers 13 residues. The germline V gene encodes CDR1 SGHRS and CDR2 YFSETQ. Trimming shortened V by 4 bases and J by 2 bases, and 10 bases separated the two germline ends. This CDR3 is CASSGTATYEQYF. The CDR3 nucleotides read TGCGCCAGCAGCGGTACAGCCACCTACGAGCAGTACTTC.

This clone was picked up a small number of times. The junction departs from germline at one end; a sequencing error may be responsible. This chain joins TRBV6-5 and TRBJ1-3, with D perhaps TRBD1 (5 bases). The length of the CDR3 is 15 residues. CDR1 MNHEY and CDR2 SVGAGI come from the germline V gene. The CDR3 region has the DNA TGTGCCAGCAGTGACTCAACAGGTTCTGGAAACACCATATATTTT. Residues: CASSDSTGSGNTIYF.

The V gene is TRBV6-1, the J gene TRBJ1-1, with TRBD1 matching over 8 bases. V was pared by 2 bases and J by 11 bases, with 13 bases of the junction left unmatched. Germline-derived CDR1 and CDR2 are MNHNS and SASEGT. The CDR3 extends over 15 amino acids. CDR3 sequence: CASSEWGTGQVAAFF. CDR3 nucleotides: TGTGCCAGCAGTGAATGGGGGACAGGCCAGGTCGCGGCTTTCTTT.

This clone has just a few counts. The chain links TRBV28 to TRBJ1-6; TRBD1 is a possible D gene (5 bases). CDR1 and CDR2 (germline): MDHEN, SYDVKM. This CDR3 spans 13 amino acids. The V gene lost 4 bases and the J gene lost 7 bases, with 8 bases spanning the gap. For the CDR3, the DNA is TGTGCCAGCAGTTCAGGGTGGAATTCACCCCTCCACTTT. Amino acid sequence: CASSSGWNSPLHF.